The clone carrying this TCR beta chain was seen a handful of times. The data belong to a study of blood T cell repertoires in COVID-19. Profiling relied on immunoSEQ multiplex PCR, and the TCRdb table lists in-frame clones only, not all of them. The data contain about 400,000 clones, 70% to 90% of them seen just once; the ten biggest clones take up 2% to 2.5%. The sample consisted of PBMCs or T cells enriched from blood (not recorded which). This TCR was sampled from a woman aged 40 to 55 with acute COVID-19.

CDR3 protein: CAWRGRVRGTEAFF. CDR3 DNA sequence: TGTGCCTGGAGGGGCAGGGTCCGTGGAACTGAAGCTTTCTTT. The chain couples TRBV30 to TRBJ1-1, with D perhaps matching TRBD1 (5 bases). Trimming pared 3 bases from V and 5 bases from J, leaving 16 bases between. This CDR3 contains 14 residues. Germline loops: CDR1 GTSNPN, CDR2 SVGIG (reference sequence).